This T cell receptor (beta chain) appears in the sequencing data of a study of T cells after posttransplantation cyclophosphamide. In germline, CDR1 is KGHSH, CDR2 LQKENI. V was clipped by 3 bases and J by 0 bases, with 12 bases between them. The CDR3 loop spans 17 amino acids. Study results and caveats: Donor CD8+ memory clones often dominated recipient blood repertoires at later times. Skin or GI-infiltrating T cells shared few TRB sequences with blood.

This related bone marrow graft donor gave peripheral blood on the day of marrow donation. The sample holds a few counts of this clone. Its target is not known. Only in-frame clones appear in the TCRdb table, and some are missing; sequencing was by immunoSEQ multiplex PCR. The sample lists about 28,000 clones, roughly 85% seen once, with around 3.5% in the top ten. This chain joins TRBV18 and TRBJ2-6, with D tentatively TRBD2 (5 bases). The sequenced sample consisted of PBMCs. The clonotype was recovered from a man between 45 and 60 years old. This CDR3 reads CASSPRKRDSGANVLTF. CDR3 sequence (DNA): TGTGCCAGCTCACCGCGAAAGAGGGACTCTGGGGCCAACGTCCTGACTTTC.